This note documents a single T cell receptor (beta chain) sequence. This specimen belongs to a study of early stage breast cancer tumors. Trimming cost V 6 bases and J 8 bases, with 16 bases left between them. CDR1 is LGHNT, CDR2 FRNRAP, per germline. The CDR3 spans 13 residues. Clones were sequenced by immunoSEQ multiplex PCR, and TCRdb holds only the in-frame ones, with some missing. The sample yields 32,000 or so clones, 72% seen once. The genes are TRBV12-5 and TRBJ1-2; no firm D call. The material sequenced was blood. This TCR was sampled from a person aged 50-59 years with breast cancer. CDR3 loop: CASGPRLLWGYTF. The CDR3, as DNA: TGTGCTAGTGGACCCCGCCTCCTATGGGGCTACACCTTC.